This T cell receptor (beta chain) was documented in a study of cytomegalovirus exposure and HLA in healthy donors. Whole-study findings and limits: Many donors carried some public TCRs, although rarity characterized most TCR sequences. Later, an analysis showed that TCR beta chains associated with HLA were more clonally expanded than others that were equally common. Indistinguishable V segments, including TRBV6-2 and TRBV6-3, were excluded.

13 Jbeta primers and 60 Vbeta primers were used for the PCR. The data were produced by immunoSEQ multiplex PCR, yet TCRdb's version contains in-frame clones alone and is incomplete. The repertoire holds about 100,000 clones, with under 85% as singletons. Per the germline V gene, CDR1 is SGHRS and CDR2 is YFSETQ. The CDR3 has 16 residues. The J segment lost 0 bases and the V segment lost 3 bases, leaving 5 bases of the junction unmatched. A note on this clone: Its antigen is still unknown.

The origin of this receptor is a middle-aged man in good health and CMV-seronegative. The rearrangement links TRBV5-1 to TRBJ2-3, with TRBD1 matching over 9 bases. The sequenced material came from PBMCs. CDR3 region: CASSSQGARSTDTQYF. The CDR3 bases are TGCGCCAGCAGCTCACAGGGGGCGCGGAGCACAGATACGCAGTATTTT. Combining the CDR3 with reference TRBV5-1 and TRBJ2-3 gives the whole variable domain KAGVTQTPRYLIKTRGQQVTLSCSPISGHRSVSWYQQTPGQGLQFLFEYFSETQRNKGNFPGRFSGRQFSNSRSEMNVSTLELGDSALYLCASSSQGARSTDTQYFGPGTRLTVL.